Each of the 28 T cell receptor beta chains below was sequenced from the same sample in a study of shared clonotypes between healthy human individuals. Using immunoSEQ multiplex PCR, the repertoire was profiled, and TCRdb retains in-frame clones only, with some absent. Here the sample spans 400,000 to 550,000 clones, 70% to 85% being singletons. The sample taken for sequencing was PBMCs. These receptors all come from a woman in her forties in good health. Some clones in this sample may be carry-over from other donors' samples.

There are a few counts of this clone. The chain joins TRBV9 to TRBJ1-1; 7 nucleotides line up with TRBD1. CDR1 is SGDLS, CDR2 YYNGEE, per germline. The CDR3 has 16 residues. J gave up 4 bases and V 0 bases, and 9 bases lay outside the gene matches. CDR3: CASSVGFRGSGTEAFF. For the CDR3, the DNA is TGTGCCAGCAGCGTAGGGTTCAGGGGGTCGGGCACTGAAGCTTTCTTT.

This clone was detected many times. The rearrangement uses TRBV4-1 and TRBJ2-2, with a possible D match to TRBD2 (6 bases). Germline CDR1 MGHRA, CDR2 YSYEKL. Trimming removed 2 bases at V and 0 bases at J, with 10 bases between. There are 16 residues in the CDR3. The CDR3 spells CASSQPAGANTGELFF. The DNA for the CDR3 is TGCGCCAGCAGCCAACCAGCGGGCGCGAACACCGGGGAGCTGTTTTTT.

V and J are TRBV7-9 and TRBJ1-2, with 7 bases aligning to TRBD1. Germline CDR1 SEHNR, CDR2 FQNEAQ (reference sequence). The CDR3 has 14 amino acids. After removal of 4 bases from V and 6 bases from J, the junction contained 8 bases not matched to a gene. The CDR3 is CASSYADRAHGYTF. The CDR3 DNA follows: TGTGCCAGCAGCTATGCCGACAGGGCACATGGCTACACCTTC.

The chain links TRBV29-1 to TRBJ1-2; tentatively, D is TRBD1 (5 bases). The CDR3 is 14 residues long. V lost 0 bases to trimming and J lost 6 bases, with 14 bases between them. Germline assignment: CDR1 SQVTM and CDR2 ANQGSEA. The CDR3 reads CSVEDPGGVDGYTF. The CDR3 nucleotides are TGCAGCGTTGAAGACCCCGGGGGAGTGGATGGCTACACCTTC. Together with reference TRBV29-1 and TRBJ1-2, the CDR3 gives the full variable domain: SAVISQKPSRDICQRGTSLTIQCQVDSQVTMMFWYRQQPGQSLTLIATANQGSEATYESGFVIDKFPISRPNLTFSTLTVSNMSPEDSSIYLCSVEDPGGVDGYTFGSGTRLTVV.

V and J are TRBV30 and TRBJ1-4; unclear D gene. Per germline, CDR1 GTSNPN and CDR2 SVGIG (reference sequence). The ends were cut back, 0 bases at V and 8 bases at J, with 28 bases in the middle. This CDR3 is built from 19 residues. DNA for the CDR3: TGTGCCTGGAGTGTATCCCGTTGGGCAGAAACATTGGGAGGGGAAAAACTGTTTTTT. Protein sequence: CAWSVSRWAETLGGEKLFF.

The V call is TRBV11-2, the J call TRBJ1-6, with no clear D. The ends were cut back, 3 bases at V and 13 bases at J, with 7 bases in the middle. The CDR3 runs to 11 residues. The germline V gene encodes CDR1 SGHAT and CDR2 FQNNGV. Written as DNA, the CDR3 is TGTGCCAGCAGCTTCGGCAGGCCCCTCCACTTT. This codes for CASSFGRPLHF.

This clone has at least ten counts. The genes are TRBV7-9 and TRBJ1-4; perhaps TRBD1 as D (6 bases). The germline V and J ends were trimmed by 3 bases and 6 bases, with 17 bases remaining between them. Germline values: CDR1 SEHNR, CDR2 FQNEAQ (reference sequence). There are 16 residues in the CDR3. The CDR3 sequence is CASSLPPWAGDEKLFF. As DNA, the CDR3 is TGTGCCAGCAGCTTGCCCCCTTGGGCAGGGGATGAAAAACTGTTTTTT. Looking up the rest from reference TRBV7-9 and TRBJ1-4 gives the full variable domain: DTGVSQNPRHKITKRGQNVTFRCDPISEHNRLYWYRQTLGQGPEFLTYFQNEAQLEKSRLLSDRFSAERPKGSFSTLEIQRTEQGDSAMYLCASSLPPWAGDEKLFFGSGTQLSVL.

V gene TRBV9 combines with J gene TRBJ2-1; 13 bases line up with TRBD2. Trimming removed 7 bases from V and 1 base from J; junction bases left unmatched: 8. The CDR3 extends over 17 amino acids. CDR1 is SGDLS, CDR2 YYNGEE, per germline. The CDR3 is CASAGLAGEKSYNEQFF. CDR3 DNA: TGTGCCAGCGCCGGACTAGCGGGAGAGAAGTCCTACAATGAGCAGTTCTTC.

The CDR3 sequence: CASSLDYSSSYNEQFF. For the CDR3, the DNA is TGTGCCAGCAGCTTGGACTATTCGAGCTCCTACAATGAGCAGTTCTTC. V usage is TRBV5-4 and J usage is TRBJ2-1; no definite D call. The CDR3 spans 16 residues. V dropped 0 bases and J dropped 0 bases, with 10 bases sitting between them. Germline V gene data show CDR1 as SGHNT and CDR2 as YYREEE (reference sequence).

V is TRBV10-3 and J is TRBJ1-1; no firm D call. The CDR3 sequence is 15 residues long. The V and J ends lost 5 bases and 1 base respectively, with 14 bases between them. The germline gives CDR1 ENHRY, CDR2 SYGVKD. The CDR3 loop reads CAISTSGHPNTEAFF. As DNA, the CDR3 is TGTGCCATCAGTACCTCTGGGCACCCGAACACTGAAGCTTTCTTT.

The V call is TRBV7-9, the J call TRBJ2-7; D gene unclear. The CDR3 spans 13 residues. Trimming stripped 3 bases from V and 4 bases from J, with 10 bases between. CDR1 is SEHNR, CDR2 FQNEAQ, per germline (reference sequence). The CDR3 sequence: CASSFSGEYEQYF. The CDR3 DNA reads as TGTGCCAGCAGCTTCTCAGGAGAGTACGAGCAGTACTTC.

The J gene is TRBJ1-1, the V gene TRBV23-1; D remains ambiguous. TRBV23-1 has ORF status, its function being uncertain. This CDR3 has 13 amino acids. Trimming removed 11 bases from V and 9 bases from J, with 22 bases in between. CDR3 in DNA: TGCGCCGGGCACGGGTCGGTGGAACGGAAAGCTTTCTTT. This sequence encodes CAGHGSVERKAFF.

This clone has just one count. The genes are TRBV6-6 and TRBJ2-3, with D uncertain. CDR1 and CDR2 from the germline V gene are MNHNY and SVGAGI (reference sequence). V was pared by 4 bases and J by 6 bases, with 11 bases between. The length of the CDR3 is 13 residues. The CDR3 spells CASSWKLGDTQYF. The DNA of the CDR3 is TGTGCCAGCAGTTGGAAGTTGGGCGATACGCAGTATTTT.

The chain links TRBV5-1 to TRBJ2-1, with D maybe TRBD1 (5 bases). Germline V gene data show CDR1 as SGHRS and CDR2 as YFSETQ. The CDR3 runs 12 residues. The germline V and J ends were trimmed by 0 bases and 10 bases, with 8 bases remaining between them. The CDR3 sequence: CASSLVQAEQFF. CDR3 DNA sequence: TGCGCCAGCAGCTTGGTACAGGCCGAGCAGTTCTTC.

The gene calls are TRBV6-5 and TRBJ1-1; 8 positions agree with TRBD1. The CDR3 is made up of 13 amino acids. With 2 bases clipped from V and 8 bases from J, the junction kept 4 bases outside the gene matches. Germline V gene lookup returns CDR1 MNHEY and CDR2 SVGAGI. The CDR3 bases are TGTGCCAGCAGTTACACCAGGGGGCTGGAAGCTTTCTTT. It encodes CASSYTRGLEAFF.

This sequence joins TRBV5-4 and TRBJ2-5; TRBD2 aligns across 12 bases. TRBJ2-7 matches the DNA end more closely, so the J call is doubtful. This CDR3 has 15 amino acids. Germline V lookup: CDR1 SGHNT, CDR2 YYREEE (reference sequence). The CDR3 DNA reads as TGTGCCAGCAGCCGGACTAGCGGGGTAACCTACGAGCAGTACTTC. Protein sequence: CASSRTSGVTYEQYF.

Of note for this clone: At the DNA level, this CDR3 is encoded by other sequences in the same sample as well. The chain employs TRBV18 and TRBJ2-7; no reliable D call. V gave up 0 bases and J gave up 2 bases, with 5 bases separating them. The CDR3 runs 13 residues. Germline loops: CDR1 KGHSH, CDR2 LQKENI. The chain's CDR3 is CASSPPATYEQYF. In DNA, the CDR3 is TGTGCCAGCTCACCACCGGCTACCTACGAGCAGTACTTC.

This clone was counted a few times. The chain couples TRBV28 to TRBJ2-1; weak D call: TRBD2 (6 bases). Germline values: CDR1 MDHEN, CDR2 SYDVKM. V was cut by 6 bases and J by 1 base, with 7 bases left in between. The CDR3 length is 13 residues. For the CDR3, the DNA is TGTGCCAGCAGGGGGACTTCCTACAATGAGCAGTTCTTC. Translation: CASRGTSYNEQFF.

This chain uses TRBV15 with TRBJ2-7; D gene uncertain. In germline, CDR1 is LNHNV, CDR2 YYDKDF (reference sequence). V lost 1 base and J lost 3, with 7 bases in between. There are 13 residues in the CDR3. The CDR3 region has the DNA TGTGCCACCAGCAGAGGTCATTACTACGAGCAGTACTTC. Translation: CATSRGHYYEQYF.

Here the CDR3 reads CASSPLGGDTQYF. CDR3 in DNA: TGTGCCAGCTCACCCCTGGGGGGAGATACGCAGTATTTT. This rearrangement joins TRBV18 to TRBJ2-3; D is possibly TRBD2 (6 bases). Trimming stripped 3 bases from V and 5 bases from J, with 9 bases between. The CDR3 extends over 13 amino acids. Germline assignment: CDR1 KGHSH and CDR2 LQKENI.

V usage is TRBV5-6 and J usage is TRBJ1-2, with TRBD1 identical over 9 bases. The CDR3 totals 16 residues. V lost 0 bases to trimming and J lost 0 bases; unmatched junction nucleotides: 3. Per germline, CDR1 SGHDT and CDR2 YYEEEE. The CDR3 region is CASSLGQGVANYGYTF. The CDR3 bases are TGTGCCAGCAGCTTGGGACAGGGGGTAGCTAACTATGGCTACACCTTC.

At least ten counts were recorded for this clone. The V call is TRBV4-2, the J call TRBJ2-3; 11 bases agree with TRBD1. Germline loops: CDR1 LGHNA, CDR2 YNFKEQ. CDR3 length equals 16 residues. Trimming removed 0 bases from V and 4 bases from J; junction bases left unmatched: 3. The CDR3, as DNA: TGTGCCAGCAGCCAAGATGGGACAGGGGGGGCAGATACGCAGTATTTT. The encoded protein is CASSQDGTGGADTQYF.

The J gene is TRBJ1-5, the V gene TRBV4-1; D gene unclear. V was shortened by 0 bases and J by 3 bases, with 9 bases between the two germline ends. CDR1 and CDR2 from the germline V gene are MGHRA and YSYEKL. The CDR3 extends over 15 amino acids. In DNA form, the CDR3 reads TGCGCCAGCAGCCAAGATGGGCAGCTCAATCAGCCCCAGCATTTT. Residues: CASSQDGQLNQPQHF.

The chain recombines TRBV29-1 with TRBJ2-2; possible D gene TRBD1, 6 bases. Trimming took 7 bases from V and 5 from J, leaving 17 bases between them. The CDR3 is 14 residues long. Germline V lookup: CDR1 SQVTM, CDR2 ANQGSEA. Here the CDR3 reads CSAQPRGGTGELFF. The CDR3, as DNA: TGCAGCGCCCAACCCAGGGGTGGAACCGGGGAGCTGTTTTTT.

At least ten counts were recorded for this clone. J is TRBJ1-1 and V is TRBV19; no clear D. V lost 9 bases and J 7 bases, leaving 18 bases between the germline ends. This CDR3 spans 13 amino acids. Per the germline V gene, CDR1 is LNHDA and CDR2 is SQIVND (reference sequence). The CDR3 nucleotides read TGTGCCAGCCGGGCGACGGTGTTTAATGAAGCTTTCTTT. It codes for CASRATVFNEAFF.

The chain recombines TRBV10-2 with TRBJ2-2, with unresolved D. The CDR3 runs to 16 residues. Trimming took off 6 bases at V and 0 bases at J, with 14 bases between the two ends. Per the germline V gene, CDR1 is WSHSY and CDR2 is SAAADI. The CDR3 DNA reads as TGCGCCAGCAGAGGGCCGACCATCCCGAACACCGGGGAGCTGTTTTTT. Amino acid sequence: CASRGPTIPNTGELFF.

This clone was detected only once. The rearrangement uses TRBV2 and TRBJ2-5, with 10 bases aligning to TRBD1. This CDR3 spans 13 amino acids. Germline CDR1 reads SNHLY; CDR2 reads FYNNEI. V shed 7 bases, J shed 5 bases, and the junction held 4 bases outside the gene matches. Here the CDR3 reads CASKTGGWETQYF. Here the CDR3 DNA reads TGTGCCAGCAAGACAGGGGGCTGGGAGACCCAGTACTTC. The full variable domain, with the rest looked up from reference TRBV2 and TRBJ2-5, is EPEVTQTPSHQVTQMGQEVILRCVPISNHLYFYWYRQILGQKVEFLVSFYNNEISEKSEIFDDQFSVERPDGSNFTLKIRSTKLEDSAMYFCASKTGGWETQYFGPGTRLLVL.

The chain uses TRBV28 and TRBJ2-7; 10 nucleotides match TRBD2. CDR3 length equals 16 residues. Per germline, CDR1 MDHEN and CDR2 SYDVKM. V gave up 7 bases and J gave up 3 bases; unmatched junction bases: 12. CDR3 region: CASNYPLAGEVYEQYF. CDR3 sequence (DNA): TGTGCCAGCAATTACCCGCTAGCGGGAGAAGTCTACGAGCAGTACTTC.